Listed below are T cell receptor beta chains from one sample, sequenced in a study of blood T cell repertoires in COVID-19. The assay was immunoSEQ multiplex PCR, and TCRdb's table has in-frame clones only and misses some. The repertoire holds about 240,000 clones, roughly 86% seen once, with about 3.3% in the top ten. Material: PBMCs or T cells enriched from blood (not recorded which). The origin of the receptors is a woman in her 40s with acute COVID-19. Each CDR3 is given with its conserved first and last residue. Fields, in order: D gene, clone size, J gene, V gene, CDR3 protein, CDR3 DNA. A D gene is named only where the DNA matches it firmly. A clone size is listed for some rows: how often the clone was seen (once, few, many), or a class if it is expanded.

>NA|NA|TRBJ1-2|TRBV27
CASSPSGNYGYTF
TGTGCCAGCAGCCCCTCGGGGAACTATGGCTACACCTTC
>NA|NA|TRBJ2-3|TRBV24-1
CATSATRGTDTQYF
TGTGCCACCAGTGCCACTAGGGGCACAGATACGCAGTATTTT
>NA|medium-sized|TRBJ2-3|TRBV9
CASSPTPGLHNTDTQYF
TGTGCCAGCAGCCCGACTCCGGGACTTCATAACACAGATACGCAGTATTTT
>TRBD2|NA|TRBJ2-7|TRBV11-3
CASSSGLAGSDYEQYF
TGTGCCAGCAGCTCGGGACTAGCGGGATCTGACTACGAGCAGTACTTC
>NA|NA|TRBJ1-1|TRBV5-4
CASSLPGQNTEAFF
TGTGCCAGCAGCTTACCGGGACAAAACACTGAAGCTTTCTTT
>TRBD2|NA|TRBJ2-1|TRBV2
CASMLLPGLAGGTSYNEQFF
TGTGCCAGCATGCTACTCCCGGGACTAGCGGGAGGTACCTCCTACAATGAGCAGTTCTTC
>NA|NA|TRBJ2-5|TRBV19
CASSIGGVGGWTQYF
TGTGCCAGTAGTATAGGTGGGGTCGGGGGTTGGACCCAGTACTTC
>NA|once|TRBJ1-1|TRBV6-5
CASSYSGRGGTEAFF
TGTGCCAGCAGTTACTCGGGGAGGGGGGGGACTGAAGCTTTCTTT
>NA|NA|TRBJ1-2|TRBV19
CASSIDDRNYGYTF
TGTGCCAGTAGTATAGATGACAGAAACTATGGCTACACCTTC
>NA|once|TRBJ2-1|TRBV11-3
CASSLGGLPVLGQFF
TGTGCCAGCAGCTTAGGGGGACTTCCCGTTTTGGGGCAGTTCTTC
>NA|NA|TRBJ1-2|TRBV27
CASSHSNGGGYTF
TGTGCCAGCAGTCACTCTAACGGAGGTGGCTACACCTTC
>TRBD2|NA|TRBJ2-1|TRBV7-3
CASSFAGGNEQFF
TGTGCCAGCAGCTTTGCGGGAGGCAATGAGCAGTTCTTC
>NA|NA|TRBJ2-5|TRBV5-4
CASSAEGQETQYF
TGTGCCAGCAGCGCCGAGGGTCAAGAGACCCAGTACTTC
>NA|few|TRBJ1-6|TRBV2
CASSARGGGQLNSPLHF
TGTGCCAGCAGTGCCCGAGGGGGGGGCCAACTTAATTCACCCCTCCACTTT
>TRBD1|many|TRBJ1-4|TRBV6-1
CASSESSGQGDEKLFF
TGTGCCAGCAGTGAATCCTCGGGACAGGGGGATGAAAAACTGTTTTTT
>TRBD1|NA|TRBJ2-3|TRBV2
CASNIGTGASDTQYF
TGTGCCAGCAACATCGGGACAGGGGCATCAGATACGCAGTATTTT
>TRBD1|NA|TRBJ1-4|TRBV2
CASRHSGQGLLGEKLFF
TGTGCCAGCAGGCACTCGGGACAGGGACTTTTGGGAGAAAAACTGTTTTTT
>TRBD2|NA|TRBJ2-3|TRBV20-1
CSASDISGRPIDTQYF
TGCAGTGCTAGTGATATTAGCGGGAGGCCGATAGATACGCAGTATTTT
>NA|NA|TRBJ2-3|TRBV7-3
CASSLGGGHQDTQYF
TGTGCCAGCAGCTTAGGGGGAGGCCATCAAGATACGCAGTATTTT
>NA|NA|TRBJ2-7|TRBV7-2
CASSLVQIPTYEQYF
TGTGCCAGCAGCTTAGTCCAAATCCCAACCTACGAGCAGTACTTC
>NA|NA|TRBJ2-7|TRBV5-4
CASSLVGYEQYF
TGTGCCAGCAGCTTGGTCGGCTACGAGCAGTACTTC
>NA|once|TRBJ2-1|TRBV12-3/TRBV12-4
CASTASFDEQFF
TGTGCCTCGACTGCAAGCTTCGATGAGCAGTTCTTC
>TRBD2|NA|TRBJ2-7|TRBV6-5
CASSHPGLDTYEQYF
TGTGCCAGCAGTCATCCCGGACTAGATACATACGAGCAGTACTTC
>TRBD1|NA|TRBJ1-4|TRBV4-1
CASSLGGQAGFEKLFF
TGCGCCAGCAGCCTGGGGGGACAGGCGGGATTTGAAAAACTGTTTTTT
>TRBD1|NA|TRBJ2-5|TRBV13
CASSLSGTGVQETQYF
TGTGCCAGCAGCTTATCTGGGACAGGGGTCCAAGAGACCCAGTACTTC
>TRBD1|NA|TRBJ1-2|TRBV27
CASSPTGGDYGYTF
TGTGCCAGCAGCCCGACAGGGGGCGACTATGGCTACACCTTC
>TRBD1|NA|TRBJ2-6|TRBV15
CATSRGGTGTSGANVLTF
TGTGCCACCAGCAGAGGAGGGACAGGGACCTCTGGGGCCAACGTCCTGACTTTC
>TRBD1|NA|TRBJ1-1|TRBV2
CASRGQGGPEAFF
TGTGCCAGCAGGGGACAGGGAGGCCCTGAAGCTTTCTTT
>TRBD2|NA|TRBJ2-2|TRBV6-4
CASSPSGSSTGELFF
TGTGCCAGCAGCCCTAGCGGGAGTTCAACCGGGGAGCTGTTTTTT
>TRBD2|NA|TRBJ2-1|TRBV19
CASTRTSGRAFYNEQFF
TGTGCCAGTACCCGGACTAGCGGGAGGGCCTTCTACAATGAGCAGTTCTTC
>TRBD2|NA|TRBJ2-7|TRBV27
CASSFRFPGTSGGLSYEQYF
TGTGCCAGCAGTTTTAGGTTTCCGGGGACTAGCGGGGGCCTCTCCTACGAGCAGTACTTC
>NA|NA|TRBJ2-1|TRBV11-3
CASSLEATSAYNEQFF
TGTGCCAGCAGCTTAGAGGCTACCAGCGCCTATAATGAGCAGTTCTTC
>NA|once|TRBJ2-3|TRBV6-5
CASSTSPTSTDTQYF
TGTGCCAGCTCCACTAGCCCGACTAGCACAGATACGCAGTATTTT
>NA|NA|TRBJ1-6|TRBV7-9
CASRQANSPLHF
TGTGCCAGCAGACAGGCGAATTCACCCCTCCACTTT
>NA|NA|TRBJ2-1|TRBV19
CASQTGYNEQFF
TGTGCCAGCCAGACGGGTTACAATGAGCAGTTCTTC
>TRBD1|NA|TRBJ2-1|TRBV18
CASSPPQGATNEQFF
TGTGCCAGCTCACCACCGCAGGGGGCCACCAATGAGCAGTTCTTC
>NA|NA|TRBJ1-2|TRBV5-1
CASSLQQGNYGYTF
TGCGCCAGCAGCCTACAACAGGGAAACTATGGCTACACCTTC